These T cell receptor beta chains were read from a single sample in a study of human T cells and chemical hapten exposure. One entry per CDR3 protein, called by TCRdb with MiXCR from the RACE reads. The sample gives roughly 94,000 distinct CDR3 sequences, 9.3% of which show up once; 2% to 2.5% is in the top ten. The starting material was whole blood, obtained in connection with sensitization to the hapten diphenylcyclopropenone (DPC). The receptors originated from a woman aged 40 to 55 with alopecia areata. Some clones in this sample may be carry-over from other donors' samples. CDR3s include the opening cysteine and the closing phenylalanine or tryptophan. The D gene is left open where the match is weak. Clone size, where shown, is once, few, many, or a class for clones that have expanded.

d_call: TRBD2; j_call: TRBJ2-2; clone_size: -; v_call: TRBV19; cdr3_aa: CASRGASGRTGELFF; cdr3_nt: TGTGCCAGTAGAGGGGCTAGCGGGCGGACCGGGGAGCTGTTTTTT
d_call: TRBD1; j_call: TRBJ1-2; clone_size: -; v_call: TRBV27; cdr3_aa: CASSRRTGDYGYTF; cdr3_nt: TGTGCCAGCAGTCGGCGGACAGGGGACTATGGCTACACCTTC
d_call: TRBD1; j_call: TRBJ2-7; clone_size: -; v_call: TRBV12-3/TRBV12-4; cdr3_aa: CASSWTGIPYEQYF; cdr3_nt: TGTGCCAGCAGTTGGACAGGGATCCCCTACGAGCAGTACTTC
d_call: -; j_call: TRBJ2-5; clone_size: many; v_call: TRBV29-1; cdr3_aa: CSVGLGRATQYF; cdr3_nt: TGCAGCGTTGGTCTGGGGAGAGCGACCCAGTACTTC
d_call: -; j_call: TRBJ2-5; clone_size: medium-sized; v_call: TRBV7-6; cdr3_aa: CASSLGGRETQYF; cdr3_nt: TGTGCCAGCAGCTTAGGGGGCAGAGAGACCCAGTACTTC
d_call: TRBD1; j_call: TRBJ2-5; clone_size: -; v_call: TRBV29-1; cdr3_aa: CSASRTGDRKTQYF; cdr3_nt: TGCAGCGCCTCCAGGACAGGGGATCGGAAGACCCAGTACTTC
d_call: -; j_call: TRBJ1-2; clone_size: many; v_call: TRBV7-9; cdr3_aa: CASSLEYNYGYTF; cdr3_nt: TGTGCCAGCAGCTTAGAATATAACTATGGCTACACCTTC
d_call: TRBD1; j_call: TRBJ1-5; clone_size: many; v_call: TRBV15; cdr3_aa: CATSGTGGIQPQHF; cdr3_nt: TGTGCCACCAGCGGGACAGGGGGGATACAGCCCCAGCATTTT
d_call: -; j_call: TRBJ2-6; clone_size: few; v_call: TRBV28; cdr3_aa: CASSLRRASGANVLTF; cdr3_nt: TGTGCCAGCAGTTTGAGGCGGGCCTCTGGGGCCAACGTCCTGACTTTC
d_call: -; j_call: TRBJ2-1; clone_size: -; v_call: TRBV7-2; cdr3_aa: CASSPPKGQAGNEQFF; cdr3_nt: TGTGCCAGCAGCCCACCGAAGGGTCAAGCAGGCAATGAGCAGTTCTTC
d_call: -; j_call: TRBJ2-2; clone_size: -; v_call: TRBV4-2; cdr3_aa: CASSQGSTNTGELFF; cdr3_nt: TGTGCCAGCAGCCAAGGCAGCACCAACACCGGGGAGCTGTTTTTT
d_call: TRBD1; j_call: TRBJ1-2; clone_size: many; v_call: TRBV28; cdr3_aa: CASTRGGTGGYYGYTF; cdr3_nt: TGTGCCAGCACCCGCGGGGGGACAGGGGGCTACTATGGCTACACCTTC
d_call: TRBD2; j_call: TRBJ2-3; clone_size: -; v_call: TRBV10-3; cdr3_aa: CAIRGLAGGDTQYF; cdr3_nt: TGTGCCATTCGCGGACTAGCGGGAGGCGATACGCAGTATTTT
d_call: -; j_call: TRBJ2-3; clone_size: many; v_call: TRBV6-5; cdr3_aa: CASTIRQSTDTQYF; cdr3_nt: TGTGCCAGCACCATAAGACAGAGCACAGATACGCAGTATTTT
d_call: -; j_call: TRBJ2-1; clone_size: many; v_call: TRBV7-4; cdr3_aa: CASSAGYNEQFF; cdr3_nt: TGTGCCAGCTCGGCGGGATACAATGAGCAGTTCTTC
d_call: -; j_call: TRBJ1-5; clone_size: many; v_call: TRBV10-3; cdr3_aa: CAISESSGNQPQHF; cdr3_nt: TGTGCCATCAGTGAGTCAAGTGGCAATCAGCCCCAGCATTTT
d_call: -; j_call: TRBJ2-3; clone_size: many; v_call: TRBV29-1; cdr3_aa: CSVVWADRTDTQYF; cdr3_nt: TGCAGCGTTGTTTGGGCAGACCGCACAGATACGCAGTATTTT
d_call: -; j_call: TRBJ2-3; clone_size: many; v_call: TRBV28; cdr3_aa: CASRRDTQYF; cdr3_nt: TGTGCCAGCAGGAGAGATACGCAGTATTTT
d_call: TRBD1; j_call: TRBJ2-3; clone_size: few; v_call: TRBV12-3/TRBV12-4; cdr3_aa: CASSFSGGTQYF; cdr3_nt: TGTGCCAGCAGTTTCTCAGGGGGTACGCAGTATTTT
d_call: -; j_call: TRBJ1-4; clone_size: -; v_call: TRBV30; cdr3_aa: CAWSVGGKLFF; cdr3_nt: TGTGCCTGGAGTGTAGGTGGAAAACTGTTTTTT
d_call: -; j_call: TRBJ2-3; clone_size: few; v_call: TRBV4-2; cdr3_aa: CASSQDGTGDTQYF; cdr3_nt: TGTGCCAGCAGCCAAGATGGAACGGGGGATACGCAGTATTTT
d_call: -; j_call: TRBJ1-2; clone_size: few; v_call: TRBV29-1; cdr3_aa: CSVSLGAQGYGYTF; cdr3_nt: TGCAGCGTTTCCCTGGGGGCACAAGGCTATGGCTACACCTTC
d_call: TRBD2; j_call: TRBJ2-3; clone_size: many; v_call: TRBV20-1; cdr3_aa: CSAEKTSSSTDTQYF; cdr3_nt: TGCAGTGCCGAAAAGACTAGCAGTAGCACAGATACGCAGTATTTT
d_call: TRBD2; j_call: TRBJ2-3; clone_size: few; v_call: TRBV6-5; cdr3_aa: CASTAGTSGSNTQYF; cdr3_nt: TGTGCCAGCACCGCTGGGACTAGCGGGAGTAATACGCAGTATTTT
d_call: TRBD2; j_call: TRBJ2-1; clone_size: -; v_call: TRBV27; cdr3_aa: CASTRAGGLYNEQFF; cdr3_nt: TGTGCCAGCACCCGAGCGGGAGGGCTTTACAATGAGCAGTTCTTC
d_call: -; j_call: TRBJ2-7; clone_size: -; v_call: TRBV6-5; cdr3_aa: CASSYQGGRIYEQYF; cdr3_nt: TGTGCCAGCAGTTACCAGGGGGGCCGCATCTACGAGCAGTACTTC
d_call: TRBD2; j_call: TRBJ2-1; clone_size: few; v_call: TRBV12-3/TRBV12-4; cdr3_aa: CASSFLGTGGTYNEQFF; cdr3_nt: TGTGCCAGCAGTTTCCTCGGGACGGGAGGCACCTACAATGAGCAGTTCTTC
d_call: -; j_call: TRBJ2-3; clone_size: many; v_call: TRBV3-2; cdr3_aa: CASSPLREGGDTQYF; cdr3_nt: TGTGCCAGCAGCCCCTTACGGGAGGGCGGAGATACGCAGTATTTT
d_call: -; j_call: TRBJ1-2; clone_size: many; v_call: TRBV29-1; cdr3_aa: CSVDLDSVYTF; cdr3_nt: TGCAGCGTTGATCTCGACAGTGTCTACACCTTC
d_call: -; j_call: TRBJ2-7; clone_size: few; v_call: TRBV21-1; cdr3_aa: CASIKRGGLDEQYF; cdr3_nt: TGTGCCAGCATCAAAAGGGGGGGCCTGGACGAGCAGTACTTC
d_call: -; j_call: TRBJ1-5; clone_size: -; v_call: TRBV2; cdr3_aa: CASSVSQPQHF; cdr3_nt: TGTGCCAGCAGTGTTAGTCAGCCCCAGCATTTT
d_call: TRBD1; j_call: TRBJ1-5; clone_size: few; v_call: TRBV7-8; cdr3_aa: CASSAGQANQPQHF; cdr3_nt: TGTGCCAGCAGCGCAGGACAGGCTAATCAGCCCCAGCATTTT
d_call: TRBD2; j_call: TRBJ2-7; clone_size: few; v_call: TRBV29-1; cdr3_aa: CSVAGGGYEQYF; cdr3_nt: TGCAGCGTCGCGGGGGGCGGATACGAGCAGTACTTC